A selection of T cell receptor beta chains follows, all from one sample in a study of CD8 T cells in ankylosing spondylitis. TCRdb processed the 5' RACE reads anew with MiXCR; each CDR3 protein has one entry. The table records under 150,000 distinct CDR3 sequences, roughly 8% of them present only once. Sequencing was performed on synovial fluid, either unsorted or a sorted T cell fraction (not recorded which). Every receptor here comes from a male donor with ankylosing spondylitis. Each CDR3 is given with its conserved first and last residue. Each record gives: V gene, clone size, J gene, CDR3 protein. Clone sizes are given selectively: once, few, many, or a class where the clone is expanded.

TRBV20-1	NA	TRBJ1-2	CSAEDRDRARYGYTF
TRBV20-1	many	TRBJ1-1	CSAPDIPEAFF
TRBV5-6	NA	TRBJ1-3	CASSYIEPGQGGNTIYF
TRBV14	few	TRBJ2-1	CASSQDLNPHNEQFF
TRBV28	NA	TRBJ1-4	CASSPPGSNEKLFF
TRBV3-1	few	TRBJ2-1	CASSQDYTRNEQFF
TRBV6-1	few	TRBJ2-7	CASSEDRGSEQYF
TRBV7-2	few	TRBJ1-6	CASSFHGAANSPLHF
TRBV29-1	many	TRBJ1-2	CSVAQGTNYGYTF
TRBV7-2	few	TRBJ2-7	CASSVQTDSYEQYF
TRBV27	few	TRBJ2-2	CASSLTPRGGNTGELFF
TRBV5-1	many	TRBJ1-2	CASSLLQGYGYTF
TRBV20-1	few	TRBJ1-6	CSARKVVGYSPLHF
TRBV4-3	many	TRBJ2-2	CASSLRENTGELFF
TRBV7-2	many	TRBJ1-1	CASSLGRGRTFF
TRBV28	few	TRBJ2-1	CASTGGARNEQFF
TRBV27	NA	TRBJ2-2	CASSLFTPVTGELFF
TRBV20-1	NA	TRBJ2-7	CSAARTSGSYEQYF
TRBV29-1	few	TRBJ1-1	CSVGTQTGTTEAFF
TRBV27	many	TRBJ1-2	CASSFSGARNVNGYTF
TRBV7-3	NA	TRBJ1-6	CASSLSGFSSPLHF
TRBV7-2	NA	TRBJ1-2	CATRVATGYGYTF
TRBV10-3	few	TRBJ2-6	CAISQDRTGGLSSGANVLTF
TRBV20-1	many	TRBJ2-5	CSARDLRRQETQYF
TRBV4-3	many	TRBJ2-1	CASSQGLAGGQFF
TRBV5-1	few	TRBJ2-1	CASSTRQGPYNEQFF
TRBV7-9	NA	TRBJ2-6	CASSSWTVSALTF
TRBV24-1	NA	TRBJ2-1	CATSDFAAGAENEQFF
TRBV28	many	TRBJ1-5	CASSYAGGNQPQHF
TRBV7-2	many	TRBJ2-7	CASSLASLDEQYF
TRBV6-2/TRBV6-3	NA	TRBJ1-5	CASSPSARGQGYNQPQHF
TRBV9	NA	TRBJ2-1	CASSPFGASYNEQFF
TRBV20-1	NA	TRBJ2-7	CSWWTSGRDEQYF
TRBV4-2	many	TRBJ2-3	CASSPIAGESTDTQYF
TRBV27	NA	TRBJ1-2	CASSSTTGRYGYTF
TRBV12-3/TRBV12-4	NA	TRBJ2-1	CASTPKGGGYEQFF
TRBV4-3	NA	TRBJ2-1	CASSQREGSGLAHSEQFF
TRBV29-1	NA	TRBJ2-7	CSVSGTSGGTNYEQYF
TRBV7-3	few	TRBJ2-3	CASSRRGRTDTQYF
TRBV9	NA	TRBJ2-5	CASSVGTGGAGETQYF
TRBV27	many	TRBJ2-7	CASSSLGAGGWEQYF
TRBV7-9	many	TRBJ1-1	CASTRAAPEAFF
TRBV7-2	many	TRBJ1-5	CASSNLVSRGVQPQHF
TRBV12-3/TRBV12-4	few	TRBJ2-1	CASSPGGGLRYEQFF
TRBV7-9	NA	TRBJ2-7	CASSFTTGSYEQYF
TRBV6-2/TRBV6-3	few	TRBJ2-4	CASSYGGLENIQYF
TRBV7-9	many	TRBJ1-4	CASSSWSGTAYEKLFF
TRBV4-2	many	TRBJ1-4	CASSPGSGREGINEKLFF
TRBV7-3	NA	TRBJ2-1	CASSPGVAGVSEQFF
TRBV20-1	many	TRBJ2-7	CSARPAGTGGYEQYF
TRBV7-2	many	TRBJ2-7	CASSLVGALSSYEQYF
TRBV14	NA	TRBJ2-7	CASSQDGDWASGSYEQYF
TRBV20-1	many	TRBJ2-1	CSARDPGGSYNEQFF
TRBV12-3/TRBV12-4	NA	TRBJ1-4	CASSPHPTNEKLFF
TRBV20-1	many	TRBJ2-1	CSVRVLAYNEQFF
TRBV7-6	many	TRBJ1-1	CASSLGSLGGTEAFF
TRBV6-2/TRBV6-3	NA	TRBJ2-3	CASRGLRRDTQYF
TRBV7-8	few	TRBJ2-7	CASSFGPTVYEQYF
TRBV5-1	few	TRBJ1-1	CASRGRQGANTEAFF